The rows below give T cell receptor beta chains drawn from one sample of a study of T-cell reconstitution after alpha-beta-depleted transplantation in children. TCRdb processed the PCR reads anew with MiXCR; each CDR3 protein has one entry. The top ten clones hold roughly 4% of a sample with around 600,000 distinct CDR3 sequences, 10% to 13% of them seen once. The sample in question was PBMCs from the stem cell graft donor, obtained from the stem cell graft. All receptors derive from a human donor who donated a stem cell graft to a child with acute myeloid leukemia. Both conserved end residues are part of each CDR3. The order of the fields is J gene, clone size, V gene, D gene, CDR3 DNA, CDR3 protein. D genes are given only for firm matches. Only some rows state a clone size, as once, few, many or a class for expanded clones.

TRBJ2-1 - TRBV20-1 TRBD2 TGCAGTGCTAGACTTTTAACTAGCGGGAGTTTCAATGAGCAGTTCTTC CSARLLTSGSFNEQFF
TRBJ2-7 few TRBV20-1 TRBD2 TGCAGTGCTAGAAAGGCTAGCGGACCCTACGAGCAGTACTTC CSARKASGPYEQYF
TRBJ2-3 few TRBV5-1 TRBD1 TGCGCCAGCAGCAGTGGGACAGACTCTAGCACAGATACGCAGTATTTT CASSSGTDSSTDTQYF
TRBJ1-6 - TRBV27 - TGTGCCAGCACCGCGGCCAGGGGATGGGGTAGGGCACCCCTCCACTTT CASTAARGWGRAPLHF
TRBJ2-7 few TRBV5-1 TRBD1 TGCGCCAGCAGCATGCCGGGACAGGTCTTCGAGCAGTACTTC CASSMPGQVFEQYF
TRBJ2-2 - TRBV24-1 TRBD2 TGTGCCACCAGTGATGCGACTAGCTTGAACACCGGGGAGCTGTTTTTT CATSDATSLNTGELFF
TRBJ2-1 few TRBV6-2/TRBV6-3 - TGTGCCAGCAGTTACAAGAGGGACGCCCACAATGAGCAGTTCTTC CASSYKRDAHNEQFF
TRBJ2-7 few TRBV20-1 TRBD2 TGCAGTGCTAGGTCACTAGCGGGAGGATTCGCCGAGCAGTACTTC CSARSLAGGFAEQYF
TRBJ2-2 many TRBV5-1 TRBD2 TGCGCCAGCAGCTTAGAGACTAGCCTCACCGGGGAGCTGTTTTTT CASSLETSLTGELFF
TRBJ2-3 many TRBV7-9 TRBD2 TGTGCCAGCAGCTTCCCACTAGCGGGAGCAGATACGCAGTATTTT CASSFPLAGADTQYF
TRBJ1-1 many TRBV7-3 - TGTGCCAGCAGCTTAAGAGGGGGATCTGAAGCTTTCTTT CASSLRGGSEAFF
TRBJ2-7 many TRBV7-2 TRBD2 TGTGCCAGCAGCTTAGGAGCGGGGGATGCCTACGAGCAGTACTTC CASSLGAGDAYEQYF
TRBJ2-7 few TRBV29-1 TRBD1 TGCAGCGTTAACAGGGGATCCTACGAGCAGTACTTC CSVNRGSYEQYF
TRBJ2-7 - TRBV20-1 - TGCAGTGCTAGCCCGTCGACAGGGAGGAGCTACGAGCAGTACTTC CSASPSTGRSYEQYF
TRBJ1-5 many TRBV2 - TGTGCCAGCACCGTGGGGAATCAGCCCCAGCATTTT CASTVGNQPQHF
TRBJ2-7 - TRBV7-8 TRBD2 TGTGCCAGCAGCTTAGGGACTAGCGGGTTCTCCTACGAGCAGTACTTC CASSLGTSGFSYEQYF
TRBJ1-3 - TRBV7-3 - TGTGCCAGCAGCTCCCCGGGCTCTGGAAACACCATATATTTT CASSSPGSGNTIYF
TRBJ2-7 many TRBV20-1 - TGCAGTGCTAGAGATATTCCCCCCAGAGGGGCGGGATACGAGCAGTACTTC CSARDIPPRGAGYEQYF
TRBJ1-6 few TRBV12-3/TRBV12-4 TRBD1 TGTGCCAGCAGTTTAGATGACAGGGTTAATTCACCCCTCCACTTT CASSLDDRVNSPLHF
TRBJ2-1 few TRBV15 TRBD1 TGTGCCACCAGCAGCTGGACAGGGTTATTCAATGAGCAGTTCTTC CATSSWTGLFNEQFF
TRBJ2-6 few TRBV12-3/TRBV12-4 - TGTGCCAGCACCCGAGCGACCAACTCTGGGGCCAACGTCCTGACTTTC CASTRATNSGANVLTF
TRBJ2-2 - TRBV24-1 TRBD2 TGTGCCACCAGTGAAGCGGGACTAGCGGGAACCACCGGGGAGCTGTTTTTT CATSEAGLAGTTGELFF
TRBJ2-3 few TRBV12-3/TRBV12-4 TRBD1 TGTGCCAGCAGCCCCCGGGACAGGGGAGGAGATACGCAGTATTTT CASSPRDRGGDTQYF
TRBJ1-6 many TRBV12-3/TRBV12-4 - TGTGCCAGCAGTTTGGGGCAGGGAATTTCACCCCTCCACTTT CASSLGQGISPLHF
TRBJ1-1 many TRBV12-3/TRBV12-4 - TGTGCCAGCAGTTCCGCCACTGGTATGAACACTGAAGCTTTCTTT CASSSATGMNTEAFF
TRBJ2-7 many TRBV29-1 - TGCAGCGTTGTTACGGGGATCTCCTACGAGCAGTACTTC CSVVTGISYEQYF
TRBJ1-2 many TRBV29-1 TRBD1 TGCAGCGACGGACAGGGGGATGGCTACACCTTC CSDGQGDGYTF
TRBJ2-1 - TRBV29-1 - TGCAGCGTTGAAACACTGGCTAGCACCAATGAGCAGTTCTTC CSVETLASTNEQFF
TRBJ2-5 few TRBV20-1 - TGCAGTGCTAGAGATCAGGACACAGGGTGGGAGACCCAGTACTTC CSARDQDTGWETQYF
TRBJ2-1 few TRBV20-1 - TGCAGTGAGAGGGTAGGGTCCGTTTCCTACAATGAGCAGTTCTTC CSERVGSVSYNEQFF
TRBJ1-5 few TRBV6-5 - TGTGCCAGCAGCCCCCTTGGTATGGCCCAGCATTTT CASSPLGMAQHF
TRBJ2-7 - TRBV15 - TGTGCCACCAGCAGAGGGTCTATGAAGCAGTACTTC CATSRGSMKQYF
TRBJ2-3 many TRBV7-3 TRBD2 TGTGCCAGCAGCCCGCGAGCGGGACTAAGCACAGATACGCAGTATTTT CASSPRAGLSTDTQYF
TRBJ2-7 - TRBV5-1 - TGCGCCAGCAGCCAGAACCCGAACTACGAGCAGTACTTC CASSQNPNYEQYF
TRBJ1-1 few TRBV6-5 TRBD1 TGTGCCAGCAGTTACAGACAGGGGGCGGCTGAAGCTTTCTTT CASSYRQGAAEAFF
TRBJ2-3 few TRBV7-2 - TGTGCCAGCAGAACCGGAAGGAGAACAGATACGCAGTATTTT CASRTGRRTDTQYF
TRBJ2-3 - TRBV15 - TGTGCCACCCGTGGGACCGCTAGCACAGATACGCAGTATTTT CATRGTASTDTQYF
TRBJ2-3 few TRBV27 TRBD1 TGTGCCAGCAGCCGAACCGGGACAGGGAGTCGTGCAGATACGCAGTATTTT CASSRTGTGSRADTQYF
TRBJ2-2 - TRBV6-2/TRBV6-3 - TGTGCCGTTTATCCCGAGGGCCACACAACCTCCGGGGAGCTGTTTTTT CAVYPEGHTTSGELFF
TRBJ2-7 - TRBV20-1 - TGCAGTGCCTCCTTTCCCAGGGGCTCCTACGAGCAGTACTTC CSASFPRGSYEQYF
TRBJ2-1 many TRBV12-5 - TGTGCTAGTGGAGAAGGGCAGACCTACAATGAGCAGTTCTTC CASGEGQTYNEQFF
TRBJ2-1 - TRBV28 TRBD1 TGTGCCAGCAGGATTACAGGGGATTACAATGAGCAGTTCTTC CASRITGDYNEQFF
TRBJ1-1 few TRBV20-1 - TGCAGTGCGGACGACAGAGTCAAGGCTTTCTTT CSADDRVKAFF
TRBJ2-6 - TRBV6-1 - TGTGCCAGCGGATCGGTGGGCTCTGGGGCCAACGTCCTGACTTTC CASGSVGSGANVLTF
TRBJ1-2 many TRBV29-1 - TGCAGTACCATGGGAGGGCATGGCTACACCTTC CSTMGGHGYTF
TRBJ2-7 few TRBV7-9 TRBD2 TGTGCCAGCAGCCGTAGCGGGGTCAGCTCCTACGAGCAGTACTTC CASSRSGVSSYEQYF
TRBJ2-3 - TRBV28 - TGTGCCAGCAGTTCCTGGGGCAGGGGAGGCACAGATACGCAGTATTTT CASSSWGRGGTDTQYF
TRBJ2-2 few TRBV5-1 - TGCGCCAGCAGCTTGTCCAGCGGGTTTAACACCGGGGAGCTGTTTTTT CASSLSSGFNTGELFF
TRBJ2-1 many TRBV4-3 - TGCGCCAGCAGCCAAGAGGGGGGGCTTGGGTACAATGAGCAGTTCTTC CASSQEGGLGYNEQFF
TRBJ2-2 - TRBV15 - TGTGCCACCCGCCCCGGGCTGAACACCGGGGAGCTGTTTTTT CATRPGLNTGELFF
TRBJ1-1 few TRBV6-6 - TGTGCCAGCAGCCAGGGGTTTTCTGAAGCTTTCTTT CASSQGFSEAFF
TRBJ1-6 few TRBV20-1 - TGCAGTGCTAGTAGGCAGCCAGATTCACCCCTCCACTTT CSASRQPDSPLHF
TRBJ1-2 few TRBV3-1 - TGTGCCAGCAGCCGTAACGACAGGCCGTATGGCTACACCTTC CASSRNDRPYGYTF
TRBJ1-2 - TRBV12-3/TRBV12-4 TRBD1 TGTGCCAGCAGTTTAAAGAGACAGGGGGCGCGGGGCTACACCTTC CASSLKRQGARGYTF
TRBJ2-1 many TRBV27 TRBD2 TGTGCCAGCAGTTTATCGGGAGGGGTCTACAATGAGCAGTTCTTC CASSLSGGVYNEQFF
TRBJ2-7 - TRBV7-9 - TGTGCCAGCAGCTTAGGGCCTCGGGAGACCGACGAGCAGTACTTC CASSLGPRETDEQYF
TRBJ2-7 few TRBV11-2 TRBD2 TGTGCCAGCAGCCCCCGGACTAGCGGGAGGTTGGGGGGCTCGGTAGAGCAGTACTTC CASSPRTSGRLGGSVEQYF
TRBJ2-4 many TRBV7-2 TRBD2 TGTGCCAGCAGCTTATGGGCGGGGGGGGAAAACATTCAGTACTTC CASSLWAGGENIQYF
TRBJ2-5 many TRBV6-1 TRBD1 TGTGCCAGCAGCCAACGGACAGGGTGGAAAGAGACCCAGTACTTC CASSQRTGWKETQYF